What follows describes a single T cell receptor (beta chain). Its specificity is not known. The data originate from a study of cytomegalovirus exposure and HLA in healthy donors. Study information: Prior work identified 117 million unique TCR beta sequences in about 179 million T cells. Study-level points and caveats: The dataset shows that most TCR sequences were rare, while some public TCRs occurred in many donors.

With 60 Vbeta and 13 Jbeta primers, the PCR was carried out. Measured with immunoSEQ multiplex PCR; TCRdb has only the in-frame clones, and not every one. Of some 98,000 clones listed, more than 65% are singletons. The TCR originated in a human donor in good health. What was sequenced was PBMCs.

CDR3 residues: CASSLDSPTYEQYF. The CDR3 DNA reads as TGTGCCAGCAGCCTAGACAGCCCAACCTACGAGCAGTACTTC. The chain has TRBV5-6 and TRBJ2-7; D is perhaps TRBD1 (5 bases). V dropped 4 bases and J dropped 2 bases, with 13 bases sitting between them. CDR1 is SGHDT, CDR2 YYEEEE, per germline. This CDR3 comprises 14 residues.